These 7 T cell receptor beta chains were sequenced from one sample in a study of blood T cell repertoires in COVID-19. This table comes from immunoSEQ multiplex PCR, and its TCRdb copy is limited to in-frame clones, with some not included. This sample has some 140,000 clones, with approximately 81% found just once. The sequenced sample consisted of PBMCs or T cells enriched from blood (not recorded which). These receptors all stem from a man aged 35 to 55 with acute COVID-19.

V gene TRBV4-2 combines with J gene TRBJ2-6; D not resolved. This CDR3 comprises 18 residues. V lost 0 bases and J lost 0, with 12 bases in between. From germline, CDR1 is LGHNA and CDR2 YNFKEQ. The CDR3: CASSQDPGSYSGANVLTF. Written as DNA, the CDR3 is TGTGCCAGCAGCCAAGATCCTGGCAGTTACTCTGGGGCCAACGTCCTGACTTTC.

The V call is TRBV2, the J call TRBJ2-2, with 11 bases that match TRBD2. Germline V gives CDR1 SNHLY, CDR2 FYNNEI. The CDR3 length is 15 residues. V shed 5 bases and J 3 bases; nucleotides not matched to a gene: 2. The CDR3 coding sequence is TGTGCCAGCAGTAGACTAGCGGGACACACCGGGGAGCTGTTTTTT. As protein: CASSRLAGHTGELFF.

The V gene is TRBV11-2, the J gene TRBJ2-2; 8 bases line up with TRBD1. Germline V lookup: CDR1 SGHAT, CDR2 FQNNGV. Trimming took 4 bases from V and 5 from J; bases not matched to a gene: 3. The CDR3 runs to 14 residues. This CDR3 is CASSSNRGTGELFF. CDR3 bases: TGTGCCAGCAGCTCCAACAGGGGGACCGGGGAGCTGTTTTTT.

The chain recombines TRBV11-2 with TRBJ2-7; TRBD2 might be the D (6 bases). This CDR3 has 16 residues. V was pared by 0 bases and J by 3 bases, with 15 bases between. Germline V gene data show CDR1 as SGHAT and CDR2 as FQNNGV. For the CDR3, the DNA is TGTGCCAGCAGCTTAGATTCGGGACTCCCGAGCTACGAGCAGTACTTC. Translation: CASSLDSGLPSYEQYF.

The chain has TRBV19 and TRBJ2-5, with 9 bases identical to TRBD1. CDR1 and CDR2 (germline): LNHDA, SQIVND (reference sequence). V dropped 3 bases and J dropped 5; count of bases not matched to a gene: 4. The CDR3 consists of 14 residues. As DNA, the CDR3 is TGTGCCAGTAGTATTCGGACAGGGGAGGAGACCCAGTACTTC. As protein: CASSIRTGEETQYF. The variable domain in full, completed from reference TRBV19 and TRBJ2-5, reads DGGITQSPKYLFRKEGQNVTLSCEQNLNHDAMYWYRQDPGQGLRLIYYSQIVNDFQKGDIAEGYSVSREKKESFPLTVTSAQKNPTAFYLCASSIRTGEETQYFGPGTRLLVL.

This chain links TRBV5-1 with TRBJ2-3; tentatively, D is TRBD2 (5 bases). Germline CDR1 reads SGHRS; CDR2 reads YFSETQ. Trimming took off 0 bases at V and 3 bases at J, with 11 bases between the two ends. The CDR3 runs 15 residues. CDR3 protein: CASSLAGLATDTQYF. CDR3 nucleotide sequence: TGCGCCAGCAGCTTGGCCGGGTTAGCGACAGATACGCAGTATTTT.

The gene calls are TRBV11-3 and TRBJ2-1; 13 nucleotides match TRBD2. CDR1 is SGHNT, CDR2 YENEEA, per germline. The CDR3 covers 17 residues. After removal of 5 bases from V and 9 bases from J, the junction contained 13 bases not matched to a gene. This chain's CDR3 is CASSLGTSGARGGEQFF. CDR3 DNA: TGTGCCAGCAGCCTAGGGACTAGCGGGGCCCGAGGGGGTGAGCAGTTCTTC.